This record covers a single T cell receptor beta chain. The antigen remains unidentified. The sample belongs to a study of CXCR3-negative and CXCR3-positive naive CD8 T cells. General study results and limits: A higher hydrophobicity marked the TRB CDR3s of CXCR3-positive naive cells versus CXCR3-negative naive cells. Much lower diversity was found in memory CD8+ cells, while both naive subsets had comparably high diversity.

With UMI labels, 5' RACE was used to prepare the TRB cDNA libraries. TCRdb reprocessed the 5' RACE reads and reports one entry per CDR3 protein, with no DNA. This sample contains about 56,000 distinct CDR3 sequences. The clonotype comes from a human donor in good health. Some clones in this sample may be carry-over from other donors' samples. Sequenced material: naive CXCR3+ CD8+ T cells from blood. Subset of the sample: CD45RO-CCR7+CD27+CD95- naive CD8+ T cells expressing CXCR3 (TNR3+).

The CDR3 spells CASKEGDHEQYF. This chain connects TRBV12-3 or TRBV12-4 to TRBJ2-7; TCRdb's D call of TRBD1 is untestable without DNA. There are 12 residues in the CDR3.